The 28 T cell receptor beta chains reported below all come from one sample, sequenced in a study of post-analysis software for immune sequencing data. Study-wide results and limits: Five TRBV segments occurring more often in patients than controls included TRBV5-6, TRBV5-1 and TRBV20-1.

These receptors' antigens are unknown. Built from TCR beta cDNA, the libraries had unique molecular identifiers in them. Via MiXCR, TCRdb re-called the PCR reads, giving one row per CDR3 protein. The sample has roughly 700,000 distinct CDR3 sequences; roughly 27% are singletons. Sequencing was performed on blood. The origin of the receptors is a girl aged 5 to 17 with multiple sclerosis.

The CDR3: CASSPRPRGNNEQFF. As DNA, the CDR3 is TGTGCCAGCAGCCCCCGACCACGGGGAAACAATGAGCAGTTCTTC. The chain recombines TRBV9 with TRBJ2-1; weak D call: TRBD2 (5 bases). CDR3 length: 15 amino acids. Germline V lookup: CDR1 SGDLS, CDR2 YYNGEE. V lost 4 bases to trimming and J lost 5 bases, with 16 bases between them.

Only a few counts were recorded for this clonotype. The chain recombines TRBV27 with TRBJ1-4, with 11 bases identical to TRBD1. This CDR3 is 17 amino acids long. Germline V gene lookup returns CDR1 MNHEY and CDR2 SMNVEV (reference sequence). Germline trimming cut 5 bases from V and 5 bases from J; bases unmatched to any gene: 10. This chain's CDR3 is CASSPRTGGAKNEKLFF. CDR3 in DNA: TGTGCCAGCAGTCCAAGGACAGGGGGCGCAAAGAATGAAAAACTGTTTTTT.

This clonotype was recorded a few times. This chain joins TRBV12-3 or TRBV12-4 and TRBJ1-1, with a possible D match to TRBD1 (5 bases). This CDR3 spans 14 amino acids. Between the trimmed V and J ends, which lost 3 bases and 5 bases, there was a span of 13 bases. The CDR3 coding sequence is TGTGCCAGCAGTTTGGAGTGGGGGTGGACTGAAGCTTTCTTT. Translating it yields CASSLEWGWTEAFF.

J is TRBJ1-1 and V is TRBV7-8; D possibly corresponds to TRBD1 (6 bases). The CDR3 loop spans 13 amino acids. CDR1 is SGHVS and CDR2 is FQNEAQ in the germline V gene. Trimming removed 8 bases at V and 6 bases at J, with 16 bases between. CDR3 protein: CASSPSGVAEAFF. CDR3 bases: TGTGCCAGCTCCCCCTCAGGGGTCGCTGAAGCTTTCTTT.

As to this clonotype: The junction does not match germline at one end; this may be a read error. V and J are TRBV7-2 and TRBJ1-1, with unresolved D. Germline CDR1 SGHTA, CDR2 FQGNSA. The CDR3 is 15 amino acids. CDR3 bases: TGTGCCAGCAGCTTAGCGCGGCGGTGGAACGCTGAAGCTTTCTTT. Amino acid sequence: CASSLARRWNAEAFF.

This clonotype has a handful of counts. The chain joins TRBV12-3 or TRBV12-4 to TRBJ2-1; 7 nucleotides match TRBD1. The CDR3 extends over 17 amino acids. Trimming removed 5 bases from V and 9 bases from J; junction bases left unmatched: 19. The CDR3 nucleotides are TGTGCCAGCAGTATAAACCGACAGGGAACGATGTACGGTGAGCAGTTCTTC. Amino acid sequence: CASSINRQGTMYGEQFF.

This clonotype was found a few times. This sequence joins TRBV11-3 and TRBJ2-3; 9 positions agree with TRBD1. Trimming took 3 bases from V and 1 from J; bases not matched to a gene: 5. In germline, CDR1 is SGHNT, CDR2 YENEEA. The CDR3 is 16 residues long. The CDR3 DNA reads TGTGCCAGCAGCTTTCAGGGACAGGGTCGCACAGATACGCAGTATTTT. Protein product: CASSFQGQGRTDTQYF.

The rearrangement uses TRBV4-2 and TRBJ1-3; the D is unclear. Germline assignment: CDR1 LGHNA and CDR2 YNFKEQ. CDR3 size: 15 residues. V was clipped by 0 bases and J by 4 bases, with 10 bases between them. In nucleotides, the CDR3 is TGTGCCAGCAGCCAAGATTCCACCGCCGGAAACACCATATATTTT. Translation gives CASSQDSTAGNTIYF.

The rearrangement joins TRBV5-1 to TRBJ2-5; no clear D gene. The J call may be mistaken, given a closer DNA end match to TRBJ2-7. The CDR3 has 13 residues. Germline V CDR1 and CDR2: SGHRS, YFSETQ. The CDR3: CASSFGPWGEQYF. Here the CDR3 DNA reads TGCGCCAGCAGCTTCGGACCCTGGGGCGAGCAGTACTTC.

The rearrangement links TRBV20-1 to TRBJ2-4; D perhaps matches TRBD1 (6 bases). Trimming took 5 bases from V and 10 from J, leaving 18 bases between them. CDR1 is DFQATT, CDR2 SNEGSKA, per germline (reference sequence). This CDR3 comprises 13 residues. CDR3 DNA sequence: TGCAGTGCTGCCCTAGGACAGCGCAGGATTCAGTACTTC. Translated, it gives CSAALGQRRIQYF.

This clonotype has only a few counts. V and J are TRBV4-3 and TRBJ2-7; D is uncertain. V was clipped by 2 bases and J by 4 bases, with 9 bases between them. Germline-derived CDR1 and CDR2 are LGHNA and YSLEER. The CDR3 runs to 13 residues. The CDR3 DNA reads TGCGCCAGCAGCCAAAGTTTTGGGTACGAGCAGTACTTC. Amino acids: CASSQSFGYEQYF.

This clonotype was seen only once. This chain uses TRBV12-3 or TRBV12-4 with TRBJ1-5; D unclear. This CDR3 has 12 residues. Trimming removed 2 bases from V and 9 bases from J, with 8 bases in between. CDR3 nucleotides: TGTGCCAGCAGTTTATCCCCCAGGCCCCAGCATTTT. Its translation is CASSLSPRPQHF.

Here the CDR3 reads CASTPETGQGNSPLHF. The CDR3, as DNA: TGCGCCAGCACCCCAGAGACCGGACAGGGGAATTCACCCCTCCACTTT. This rearrangement joins TRBV5-1 to TRBJ1-6, with TRBD1 identical over 9 bases. The germline V gene encodes CDR1 SGHRS and CDR2 YFSETQ. This CDR3 has 16 residues. The ends lost 6 bases at V and 7 bases at J; junction bases unmatched: 11.

Concerning this clonotype itself: This clone may be a read error of a much larger clone one base away. This chain joins TRBV5-6 and TRBJ1-1; 9 bases agree with TRBD1. The CDR3 runs to 14 residues. The V gene end was trimmed by 7 bases and the J gene end by 5 bases; junction bases not matched to a gene: 9. Germline lookup yields CDR1 SGHDT and CDR2 YYEEEE. The CDR3 spells CASARDRVWTEAFF. CDR3 DNA: TGTGCCAGCGCCCGGGACAGGGTATGGACTGAAGCTTTCTTT.

This clonotype has more than one count but fewer than ten. The chain couples TRBV27 to TRBJ2-7; 9 bases are shared with TRBD1. CDR1 is MNHEY and CDR2 is SMNVEV in the germline V gene (reference sequence). The CDR3 spans 13 residues. Trimming at V came to 10 bases and at J to 3 bases, leaving 7 bases not matched to a gene. CDR3 DNA sequence: TGTGCCACCCGGACAGGGGCCATCTACGAGCAGTACTTC. Its protein product is CATRTGAIYEQYF.

This clonotype was observed many times. V usage is TRBV7-2 and J usage is TRBJ2-7; D unresolved. With 0 bases removed from V and 3 bases from J, the gap between germline ends came to 9 bases. The CDR3 is 14 residues long. The germline CDR1 and CDR2 sequences are SGHTA and FQGNSA. The CDR3 bases are TGTGCCAGCAGCTTAGCAGGGCAGATCTACGAGCAGTACTTC. It encodes CASSLAGQIYEQYF.

This clonotype has more than one count but fewer than ten. The chain recombines TRBV7-6 with TRBJ2-5; D remains unclear. With 0 bases removed from V and 2 bases from J, the gap between germline ends came to 13 bases. The CDR3 length is 16 residues. CDR1 and CDR2 from the germline V gene are SGHVS and FNYEAQ. The CDR3 sequence: CASSLAPSRRQETQYF. As DNA, the CDR3 is TGTGCCAGCAGCTTAGCGCCGTCGAGACGGCAAGAGACCCAGTACTTC. The full variable domain, completed using reference TRBV7-6 and TRBJ2-5, is GAGVSQSPRYKVTKRGQDVALRCDPISGHVSLYWYRQALGQGPEFLTYFNYEAQQDKSGLPNDRFSAERPEGSISTLTIQRTEQRDSAMYRCASSLAPSRRQETQYFGPGTRLLVL.

About this clonotype: At one end the junction does not follow the germline gene, possibly because of a read error. This sequence joins TRBV6-5 and TRBJ1-6; D unresolved. Germline V gene data show CDR1 as MNHEY and CDR2 as SVGAGI. This CDR3 is 12 amino acids long. This chain's CDR3 is CASSSARYPPHF. CDR3 coding DNA: TGTGCCAGCAGCTCAGCACGTTATCCCCCCCACTTT.

This clonotype occurred a few times. The CDR3 sequence is CASSYSLKDLTDTQYF. For the CDR3, the DNA is TGTGCCAGCAGTTACTCCCTGAAAGATCTCACAGATACGCAGTATTTT. The V gene is TRBV6-2 or TRBV6-3, the J gene TRBJ2-3, with unresolved D. Trimming pared 0 bases from V and 2 bases from J, leaving 12 bases between. The germline V gene encodes CDR1 MNHEY and CDR2 SVGEGT. The CDR3 is 16 amino acids.

This rearrangement joins TRBV28 to TRBJ2-1; D is possibly TRBD1 or TRBD2 (5 bases each). CDR3 length: 12 amino acids. The V end was cut by 6 bases, the J end by 10 bases, with 13 bases between. CDR1 and CDR2 from the germline V gene are MDHEN and SYDVKM. CDR3 region: CASRQGRGEQFF. DNA of the CDR3: TGTGCCAGCAGGCAGGGACGAGGCGAGCAGTTCTTC.

The chain uses TRBV15 and TRBJ2-5; the D is unclear. Trimming cost V 1 base and J 2 bases, with 11 bases left between them. Germline assignment: CDR1 LNHNV and CDR2 YYDKDF (reference sequence). CDR3 length: 15 residues. CDR3: CATSRAQTRQETQYF. The CDR3 nucleotides are TGTGCCACCAGCAGAGCCCAAACCAGACAAGAGACCCAGTACTTC.

The V and J genes are TRBV20-1 and TRBJ2-3; possible D gene TRBD2, 6 bases. Trimming took 8 bases from V and 0 from J, leaving 12 bases between them. This CDR3 has 13 amino acids. From germline, CDR1 is DFQATT and CDR2 SNEGSKA (reference sequence). This CDR3 reads CSFRGASTDTQYF. CDR3 DNA: TGCAGTTTCCGCGGGGCAAGCACAGATACGCAGTATTTT.

The chain recombines TRBV7-2 with TRBJ2-7; TRBD2 aligns across 9 bases. The CDR3 spans 19 residues. J gave up 2 bases and V 1 base, and 15 bases lay outside the gene matches. Germline assignment: CDR1 SGHTA and CDR2 FQGNSA. The CDR3, as DNA: TGTGCCAGCAGCTTAGTCGGCGGGAGGGCCGTAGGAAAAGCCTACGAGCAGTACTTC. Translating gives CASSLVGGRAVGKAYEQYF. Drawing the rest from reference TRBV7-2 and TRBJ2-7, the complete variable domain is GAGVSQSPSNKVTEKGKDVELRCDPISGHTALYWYRQSLGQGLEFLIYFQGNSAPDKSGLPSDRFSAERTGGSVSTLTIQRTQQEDSAVYLCASSLVGGRAVGKAYEQYFGPGTRLTVT.

This clonotype was counted a few times. The chain couples TRBV20-1 to TRBJ2-5, with D tentatively TRBD1 (6 bases). CDR1 and CDR2 from the germline V gene are DFQATT and SNEGSKA (reference sequence). V lost 5 bases to trimming and J lost 4 bases, with 11 bases between them. The CDR3 is 12 residues long. The DNA of the CDR3 is TGCAGTGCTTCGACAGGCCCAGAGACCCAGTACTTC. It translates to CSASTGPETQYF.

The table lists this clonotype with a few counts. This chain links TRBV7-9 with TRBJ2-7, with 7 bases matching TRBD1. V gave up 8 bases and J gave up 3 bases; unmatched junction bases: 22. The CDR3 contains 18 residues. Germline lookup yields CDR1 SEHNR and CDR2 FQNEAQ (reference sequence). In nucleotides, the CDR3 is TGTGCCAGCGCCCGAGCCCAATTTCGACAGGGCTGGAGCTACGAGCAGTACTTC. It is translated as CASARAQFRQGWSYEQYF. Using reference TRBV7-9 and TRBJ2-7 for the parts outside the CDR3, the full variable domain is DTGVSQNPRHKITKRGQNVTFRCDPISEHNRLYWYRQTLGQGPEFLTYFQNEAQLEKSRLLSDRFSAERPKGSFSTLEIQRTEQGDSAMYLCASARAQFRQGWSYEQYFGPGTRLTVT.

This sequence joins TRBV11-2 and TRBJ2-3; tentative D call: TRBD2 (6 bases). The CDR3 consists of 14 residues. Germline loops: CDR1 SGHAT, CDR2 FQNNGV. Trimming pared 3 bases from V and 4 bases from J, leaving 11 bases between. The CDR3 coding sequence is TGTGCCAGCAGCTTCCTAGGGGAGGCAGATACGCAGTATTTT. Translation gives CASSFLGEADTQYF.

The sample holds one count of this clonotype. The chain links TRBV7-2 to TRBJ1-3; D is ambiguous. The V end lost 1 base, the J end lost 0 bases, and 16 bases lay between the germline ends. This CDR3 is 18 amino acids long. The germline V gene encodes CDR1 SGHTA and CDR2 FQGNSA. CDR3 sequence: CASSLGPPYSSSGNTIYF. Written as DNA, the CDR3 is TGTGCCAGCAGCTTAGGGCCGCCCTATAGCAGCTCTGGAAACACCATATATTTT.

The rearrangement uses TRBV5-1 and TRBJ1-2; possible D gene TRBD1, 5 bases. CDR1 is SGHRS and CDR2 is YFSETQ in the germline V gene. CDR3 length: 15 residues. Trimming cost V 5 bases and J 4 bases, with 18 bases left between them. The CDR3 region is CASSSEGTAAYGYTF. DNA of the CDR3: TGCGCCAGCAGTTCTGAAGGGACGGCGGCCTATGGCTACACCTTC.